This is a list of T cell receptor beta chains from one sample in a study of T-cell reconstitution after alpha-beta-depleted transplantation in children. TCRdb passed the PCR reads through MiXCR, listing each CDR3 protein once. Of some 180,000 distinct CDR3 sequences listed, about 6.6% are singletons. The specimen was PBMCs, collected before TCRalphabeta/CD19-depleted stem cell transplant. These receptors originate from a boy aged 2 to 9 with acute lymphoblastic leukemia, due to receive a stem cell transplant. The CDR3 runs from the conserved cysteine through the conserved F or W. D genes are given only for firm matches. The size of a clone is reported for some rows only, either as once, few or many, or as a class for expanded clones.

d_gene: TRBD2
j_gene: TRBJ2-3
v_gene: TRBV6-2/TRBV6-3
abundance: many
CDR3aa: CASTLTSGSDTQYF
CDR3nt: TGTGCCAGCACCCTGACTAGCGGATCAGATACGCAGTATTTT

d_gene: TRBD1
j_gene: TRBJ2-3
v_gene: TRBV20-1
abundance: few
CDR3aa: CSAREDRGRDTQYF
CDR3nt: TGCAGTGCTAGGGAGGACAGGGGGCGTGATACGCAGTATTTT

d_gene: -
j_gene: TRBJ1-5
v_gene: TRBV29-1
abundance: many
CDR3aa: CSVVGAQGHGNNQPQHF
CDR3nt: TGCAGCGTTGTGGGGGCCCAGGGACACGGGAACAATCAGCCCCAGCATTTT

d_gene: TRBD1
j_gene: TRBJ2-5
v_gene: TRBV27
abundance: many
CDR3aa: CASSMTGTPQETQYF
CDR3nt: TGTGCCAGCAGTATGACAGGGACCCCCCAAGAGACCCAGTACTTC

d_gene: -
j_gene: TRBJ1-5
v_gene: TRBV20-1
abundance: few
CDR3aa: CSVMGDSFNQPQHF
CDR3nt: TGCAGTGTAATGGGAGACAGCTTCAATCAGCCCCAGCATTTT

d_gene: TRBD2
j_gene: TRBJ2-5
v_gene: TRBV9
abundance: -
CDR3aa: CASSVNPSGGVLQETQYF
CDR3nt: TGTGCCAGCAGCGTAAACCCTAGCGGGGGGGTTCTCCAAGAGACCCAGTACTTC

d_gene: -
j_gene: TRBJ1-5
v_gene: TRBV27
abundance: many
CDR3aa: CASSLGGGGNQPQHF
CDR3nt: TGTGCCAGCAGTTTAGGGGGGGGAGGCAATCAGCCCCAGCATTTT

d_gene: -
j_gene: TRBJ2-7
v_gene: TRBV12-3/TRBV12-4
abundance: -
CDR3aa: CASSRNRVHEQYF
CDR3nt: TGTGCCAGCTCGAGAAACAGGGTCCACGAGCAGTACTTC

d_gene: -
j_gene: TRBJ2-3
v_gene: TRBV2
abundance: -
CDR3aa: CASSERDSSDGGLYF
CDR3nt: TGTGCCAGCAGTGAAAGGGACAGCTCCGATGGGGGGCTGTATTTT

d_gene: -
j_gene: TRBJ1-2
v_gene: TRBV20-1
abundance: few
CDR3aa: CSASLVGGWSYGYTF
CDR3nt: TGCAGTGCTAGTCTTGTGGGGGGGTGGTCGTATGGCTACACCTTC

d_gene: -
j_gene: TRBJ2-5
v_gene: TRBV7-9
abundance: -
CDR3aa: CASSPPARPETQYF
CDR3nt: TGTGCCAGCAGCCCCCCAGCGCGCCCAGAGACCCAGTACTTC

d_gene: -
j_gene: TRBJ2-5
v_gene: TRBV5-6
abundance: many
CDR3aa: CASSSGSGATFIETQYF
CDR3nt: TGTGCCAGCAGCTCCGGATCAGGGGCGACCTTTATAGAGACCCAGTACTTC

d_gene: TRBD2
j_gene: TRBJ2-2
v_gene: TRBV20-1
abundance: many
CDR3aa: CSAKAGGPTGELFF
CDR3nt: TGCAGTGCAAAAGCGGGAGGGCCTACCGGGGAGCTGTTTTTT

d_gene: -
j_gene: TRBJ2-1
v_gene: TRBV5-1
abundance: many
CDR3aa: CASSQGGLKHPYNEQFF
CDR3nt: TGCGCCAGCAGCCAGGGGGGACTCAAACATCCCTACAATGAGCAGTTCTTC

d_gene: TRBD1
j_gene: TRBJ1-2
v_gene: TRBV12-3/TRBV12-4
abundance: -
CDR3aa: CASSRTGAEANYGYTF
CDR3nt: TGTGCCAGCAGCCGGACAGGGGCCGAAGCTAACTATGGCTACACCTTC

d_gene: TRBD2
j_gene: TRBJ2-1
v_gene: TRBV28
abundance: many
CDR3aa: CASSLTSGTPYNEQFF
CDR3nt: TGTGCCAGCAGTTTAACTAGCGGAACGCCCTACAATGAGCAGTTCTTC

d_gene: TRBD1
j_gene: TRBJ2-2
v_gene: TRBV27
abundance: -
CDR3aa: CASSLGQGGMSGELFF
CDR3nt: TGTGCCAGCAGTTTAGGTCAAGGGGGCATGTCCGGGGAGCTGTTTTTT

d_gene: -
j_gene: TRBJ2-6
v_gene: TRBV4-3
abundance: many
CDR3aa: CASSQDAGNPSGANVLTF
CDR3nt: TGCGCCAGCAGCCAAGACGCAGGTAACCCCTCTGGGGCCAACGTCCTGACTTTC

d_gene: -
j_gene: TRBJ2-1
v_gene: TRBV6-2/TRBV6-3
abundance: -
CDR3aa: CASSYVRGQEQFF
CDR3nt: TGTGCCAGCAGTTACGTGAGGGGCCAAGAGCAGTTCTTC

d_gene: TRBD2
j_gene: TRBJ2-7
v_gene: TRBV4-3
abundance: many
CDR3aa: CASSQDRLAEASYEQYF
CDR3nt: TGCGCCAGCAGCCAAGATCGACTAGCGGAGGCCTCCTACGAGCAGTACTTC

d_gene: TRBD2
j_gene: TRBJ2-7
v_gene: TRBV20-1
abundance: many
CDR3aa: CSAARSMLAGTSYEQYF
CDR3nt: TGCAGTGCGGCCAGATCAATGCTAGCGGGCACCTCCTACGAGCAGTACTTC

d_gene: TRBD1
j_gene: TRBJ2-7
v_gene: TRBV10-2
abundance: many
CDR3aa: CASRGTGELHEQYF
CDR3nt: TGCGCCAGCAGGGGGACAGGGGAACTCCACGAGCAGTACTTC

d_gene: -
j_gene: TRBJ2-1
v_gene: TRBV5-1
abundance: many
CDR3aa: CASSLAGGRRGPFGEQFF
CDR3nt: TGCGCCAGCAGCTTGGCCGGGGGTCGAAGGGGACCCTTTGGTGAGCAGTTCTTC

d_gene: -
j_gene: TRBJ2-7
v_gene: TRBV14
abundance: few
CDR3aa: CASSQVGTVFYEQYF
CDR3nt: TGTGCCAGCAGCCAAGTTGGCACAGTTTTCTACGAGCAGTACTTC

d_gene: TRBD1
j_gene: TRBJ2-3
v_gene: TRBV3-1
abundance: few
CDR3aa: CASSADTGGTDTQYF
CDR3nt: TGTGCCAGCAGCGCAGATACAGGGGGCACAGATACGCAGTATTTT

d_gene: TRBD2
j_gene: TRBJ2-3
v_gene: TRBV7-2
abundance: many
CDR3aa: CASSLRTRADTQYF
CDR3nt: TGTGCCAGCAGCCTCCGGACTAGGGCAGATACGCAGTATTTT

d_gene: TRBD2
j_gene: TRBJ2-1
v_gene: TRBV7-8
abundance: -
CDR3aa: CASSPGTSGRAGVF
CDR3nt: TGTGCCAGCAGCCCTGGGACTAGCGGGAGGGCCGGCGTCTTC

d_gene: -
j_gene: TRBJ1-2
v_gene: TRBV7-9
abundance: -
CDR3aa: CASSLGESDYGYTF
CDR3nt: TGTGCCAGCAGCTTGGGGGAGTCCGACTATGGCTACACCTTC

d_gene: -
j_gene: TRBJ2-7
v_gene: TRBV29-1
abundance: many
CDR3aa: CSVSGTPSHTYEQYF
CDR3nt: TGCAGCGTCTCCGGGACACCAAGCCACACCTACGAGCAGTACTTC

d_gene: -
j_gene: TRBJ2-7
v_gene: TRBV10-3
abundance: few
CDR3aa: CAISESPASSYEQYF
CDR3nt: TGTGCCATCAGTGAGTCGCCAGCTTCTTCCTACGAGCAGTACTTC

d_gene: -
j_gene: TRBJ1-1
v_gene: TRBV10-3
abundance: many
CDR3aa: CAIRSGWNTEAFF
CDR3nt: TGTGCCATCAGGTCAGGATGGAACACTGAAGCTTTCTTT

d_gene: -
j_gene: TRBJ2-3
v_gene: TRBV5-6
abundance: many
CDR3aa: CASSQESQDTQYF
CDR3nt: TGTGCCAGCAGCCAAGAATCCCAAGATACGCAGTATTTT

d_gene: TRBD1
j_gene: TRBJ2-7
v_gene: TRBV27
abundance: many
CDR3aa: CASGQTGVSDF
CDR3nt: TGTGCCAGCGGACAGACAGGGGTATCGGACTTC

d_gene: TRBD1
j_gene: TRBJ2-5
v_gene: TRBV5-1
abundance: many
CDR3aa: CASSLDRGEETQYF
CDR3nt: TGCGCCAGCAGCTTGGACAGGGGGGAGGAGACCCAGTACTTC

d_gene: TRBD1
j_gene: TRBJ2-7
v_gene: TRBV25-1
abundance: few
CDR3aa: CASRTGAYEQYF
CDR3nt: TGTGCCAGCCGGACAGGGGCCTACGAGCAGTACTTC

d_gene: TRBD1
j_gene: TRBJ2-3
v_gene: TRBV29-1
abundance: many
CDR3aa: CSVQDRVTDTQYF
CDR3nt: TGCAGCGTCCAGGACAGGGTCACAGATACGCAGTATTTT

d_gene: -
j_gene: TRBJ2-3
v_gene: TRBV20-1
abundance: -
CDR3aa: CSARDRGAVSPDTQYF
CDR3nt: TGCAGTGCTAGAGATCGGGGGGCGGTATCACCAGATACGCAGTATTTT

d_gene: TRBD1
j_gene: TRBJ2-5
v_gene: TRBV28
abundance: many
CDR3aa: CASSTGGTVSETQYF
CDR3nt: TGTGCCAGCAGTACAGGGGGGACAGTTTCAGAGACCCAGTACTTC

d_gene: -
j_gene: TRBJ2-1
v_gene: TRBV12-3/TRBV12-4
abundance: many
CDR3aa: CASSQGIYNEQFF
CDR3nt: TGTGCCAGCAGTCAGGGGATCTACAATGAGCAGTTCTTC

d_gene: -
j_gene: TRBJ2-1
v_gene: TRBV6-5
abundance: -
CDR3aa: CASTLRGGEQFF
CDR3nt: TGTGCCAGCACCCTCCGGGGCGGTGAGCAGTTCTTC

d_gene: -
j_gene: TRBJ1-4
v_gene: TRBV7-2
abundance: many
CDR3aa: CASSLGGAGEKLFF
CDR3nt: TGTGCCAGCAGCTTAGGAGGGGCCGGTGAAAAACTGTTTTTT

d_gene: -
j_gene: TRBJ2-7
v_gene: TRBV18
abundance: -
CDR3aa: CASSAKVGGLLAYEQYF
CDR3nt: TGTGCCAGCTCAGCCAAGGTAGGGGGGCTGCTTGCCTACGAGCAGTACTTC

d_gene: TRBD2
j_gene: TRBJ2-7
v_gene: TRBV6-2/TRBV6-3
abundance: many
CDR3aa: CASSTSSPYEQYF
CDR3nt: TGTGCCAGCTCGACTAGCTCCCCCTACGAGCAGTACTTC

d_gene: -
j_gene: TRBJ2-3
v_gene: TRBV7-2
abundance: many
CDR3aa: CASSLPGVSTDTQYF
CDR3nt: TGTGCCAGCAGCTTACCCGGCGTAAGCACAGATACGCAGTATTTT

d_gene: TRBD2
j_gene: TRBJ2-5
v_gene: TRBV12-3/TRBV12-4
abundance: many
CDR3aa: CASSLASGGSEYQETQYF
CDR3nt: TGTGCCAGCAGTTTGGCCAGCGGGGGGAGTGAGTACCAAGAGACCCAGTACTTC

d_gene: -
j_gene: TRBJ2-7
v_gene: TRBV2
abundance: -
CDR3aa: CASRQVGEQYF
CDR3nt: TGTGCCAGCAGACAGGTTGGCGAGCAGTACTTC

d_gene: -
j_gene: TRBJ1-5
v_gene: TRBV2
abundance: many
CDR3aa: CASSETGQPQHF
CDR3nt: TGTGCCAGCAGTGAAACAGGGCAGCCCCAGCATTTT

d_gene: TRBD1
j_gene: TRBJ2-5
v_gene: TRBV18
abundance: many
CDR3aa: CASSPPGQGKETQYF
CDR3nt: TGTGCCAGCTCACCCCCGGGACAGGGGAAAGAGACCCAGTACTTC

d_gene: -
j_gene: TRBJ2-7
v_gene: TRBV27
abundance: -
CDR3aa: CASSHGGGRHYEQYF
CDR3nt: TGTGCCAGCAGTCATGGGGGGGGCAGACACTACGAGCAGTACTTC

d_gene: -
j_gene: TRBJ1-4
v_gene: TRBV12-3/TRBV12-4
abundance: many
CDR3aa: CASKLGANEKLFF
CDR3nt: TGTGCCAGCAAGCTCGGAGCCAATGAAAAACTGTTTTTT